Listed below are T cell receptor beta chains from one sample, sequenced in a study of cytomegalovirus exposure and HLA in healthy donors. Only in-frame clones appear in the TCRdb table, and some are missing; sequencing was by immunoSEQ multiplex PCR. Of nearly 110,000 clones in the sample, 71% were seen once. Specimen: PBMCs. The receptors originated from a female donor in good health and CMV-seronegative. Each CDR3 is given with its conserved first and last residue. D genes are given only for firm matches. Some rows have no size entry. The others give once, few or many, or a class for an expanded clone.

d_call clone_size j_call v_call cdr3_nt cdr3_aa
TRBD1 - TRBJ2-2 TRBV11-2 TGTGCCAGCAAGACAGGGGGCGACACCGGGGAGCTGTTTTTT CASKTGGDTGELFF
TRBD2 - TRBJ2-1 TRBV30 TGTGCCTGGAGTTCTAGCGGAATAAGTTATGAGCAGTTCTTC CAWSSSGISYEQFF
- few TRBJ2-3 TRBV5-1 TGCGCCAGCAGCTTGGGCCGAAGCGGGTGGCAGATGGATACGCAGTATTTT CASSLGRSGWQMDTQYF
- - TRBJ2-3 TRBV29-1 TGCAGCGTTGACCCCGGGATGGGCACAGATACGCAGTATTTT CSVDPGMGTDTQYF
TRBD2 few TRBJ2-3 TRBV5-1 TGCGCCAGCAGCTGGTCGGGCGGGAGAGAGGATACGCAGTATTTT CASSWSGGREDTQYF
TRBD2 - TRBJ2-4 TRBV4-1 TGCGCCAGCAGCCACGGACTAGCGAATCTAGCCAAAAACATTCAGTACTTC CASSHGLANLAKNIQYF
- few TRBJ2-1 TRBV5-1 TGCGCCAGCAGCTTATCTCAGAACAATGAGCAGTTCTTC CASSLSQNNEQFF
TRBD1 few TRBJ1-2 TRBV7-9 TGTGCCAGCAGACTTACAGGGGCGGGCGGTGGCTACACCTTC CASRLTGAGGGYTF
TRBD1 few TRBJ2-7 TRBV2 TGTGCCAGCAGTGAGGTCGGGACAGGCGCCTACGAGCAGTACTTC CASSEVGTGAYEQYF
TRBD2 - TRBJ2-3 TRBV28 TGTGCCAGCAGTTTGGGGCTAGCGGGAGGAGGTACGCAGTATTTT CASSLGLAGGGTQYF
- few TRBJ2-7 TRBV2 TGTGCCAGCAGCAGGGCGGGGATCTCCTACGAGCAGTACTTC CASSRAGISYEQYF
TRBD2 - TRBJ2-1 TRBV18 TGTGCCAGCTCACCACCAGCTGCGGGGGGCAATGAGCAGTTCTTC CASSPPAAGGNEQFF
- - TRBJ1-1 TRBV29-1 TGCAGCGTTGATCAGGGAGGAAGGACTGAAGCTTTCTTT CSVDQGGRTEAFF